This TCR beta chain was captured by sequencing in a study of vaccination and CD4 T cells after COVID-19. The study's findings and limits: The great majority, 304 of 307 vaccine-specific clones, proved spike mono-reactive in convalescent patients.

The Oncomine TCR Beta short-read assay was what sequenced the DNA obtained from cultured CD4+ T cells. TCRdb redid the calling of the PCR reads with MiXCR, one entry per CDR3 protein. Of 20,000 to 30,000 distinct CDR3 sequences detected, around 65% appear once; the ten largest clones hold approximately 5.4%. The CDR3 covers 15 residues. Germline V gene sequence: CDR1 DFQATT, CDR2 SNEGSKA (reference sequence). Trimming stripped 4 bases from V and 1 base from J, with 13 bases between. Sample treatment: roughly nine-day PBMC culture with coronavirus spike peptide pools or control peptides (ViraFEST assay). With respect to this clonotype: Its target is not known.

The TCR was taken from a human donor who had recovered from COVID-19. Specimen: CD4+ T cells from blood, cultured in vitro. The chain carries TRBV20-1 and TRBJ2-2; D may be TRBD1 (5 bases). CDR3 nucleotides: TGCAGTGCTAAGACTTCTCAGGGGAACACCGGGGAGCTGTTTTTT. This codes for CSAKTSQGNTGELFF.